This TCR beta chain was sequenced for a study of blood T cell repertoires in COVID-19. About the study: The samples span acute and convalescent COVID-19 from the United States, Italy and Spain. T cells, B-cell-depleted T cells, or PBMCs supplied cDNA or gDNA.

Under the authors' procedure: The authors estimated nucleated cell counts from reference gene primer amplification. Method: immunoSEQ multiplex PCR; TCRdb's copy keeps in-frame clones and lacks some. The V and J calls and clone size were taken over from that table, and D and trimming were inferred from the DNA. The data contain over 100,000 clones, roughly 84% of them singletons. Germline-derived CDR1 and CDR2 are SGHDN and FVKESK. The ends were cut back, 4 bases at V and 1 base at J, with 14 bases in the middle. The CDR3 extends over 17 amino acids. The sequence came from a middle-aged man with acute or convalescent COVID-19. The chain uses TRBV14 and TRBJ2-6; TRBD1 is a possible D gene (5 bases). Material: peripheral blood. The CDR3 DNA follows: TGTGCCAGCAGCCCAATCTTGACAGCTTCTGGGGCCAACGTCCTGACTTTC. This codes for CASSPILTASGANVLTF.